This TCR beta chain derives from a study of post-analysis software for immune sequencing data. Study overall: Relapsing-remitting, secondary progressive and progressive-relapsing forms made up the multiple sclerosis disease courses. Points from the study as a whole: Diversity measured as normalized Chao1 was significantly lower in multiple sclerosis patients than in controls. Higher frequency in patients than in controls was seen for roughly five TRBV segments, with TRBV5-6, TRBV5-1 and TRBV20-1 among them.

TCR beta cDNA libraries had unique molecular identifiers. The yield from approximately 1 to 10 million T cells was around 500,000 cDNA molecules in total. One entry per CDR3 protein results from TCRdb running MiXCR on the PCR reads. The data hold around 700,000 distinct CDR3 sequences, with around 64% observed a single time. In the case of this clonotype: Antigen specificity is unknown.

CDR3 length: 18 amino acids. Germline CDR1 reads SEHNR; CDR2 reads FQNEAQ (reference sequence). V was pared by 5 bases and J by 2 bases, with 11 bases of the junction left unmatched. The receptor's source is a girl aged 2-10 years with multiple sclerosis. V usage is TRBV7-9 and J usage is TRBJ2-6; 8 bases are shared with TRBD1. Sequenced sample: blood. The CDR3 DNA reads as TGTGCCAGCAGCCCTACTCAGGGGGCAAGTGCTGGGGCCAACGTCCTGACTTTC. This encodes CASSPTQGASAGANVLTF.